A single sample gave rise to the 27 T cell receptor beta chains below, sequenced in a study of blood T cell repertoires in COVID-19. The repertoire was sequenced with immunoSEQ multiplex PCR; TCRdb's copy has only in-frame clones and lacks some. The sample has about 370,000 clones, 80% to 90% seen once; the top ten hold less than 3.5%. Sequences were obtained from peripheral blood. These receptors came from a woman in her thirties with COVID-19, enrolled during active disease.

The chain links TRBV7-6 to TRBJ2-1, with D possibly being TRBD2 (6 bases). Between the trimmed V and J ends, which lost 5 bases and 6 bases, there was a span of 17 bases. Germline V gene data show CDR1 as SGHVS and CDR2 as FNYEAQ. The CDR3 length is 15 residues. The chain's CDR3 is CASSVIGLSLNEQFF. CDR3 nucleotides: TGTGCCAGCAGCGTAATAGGACTATCTCTCAATGAGCAGTTCTTC.

Only one count was recorded for this clone. The chain employs TRBV7-2 and TRBJ1-2; D remains ambiguous. The CDR3 consists of 14 residues. Germline-derived CDR1 and CDR2 are SGHTA and FQGNSA. V gave up 6 bases and J gave up 7 bases, with 18 bases separating them. As DNA, the CDR3 is TGTGCCAGCAGTTCCTACGGGTCGGAGGGTGGCTACACCTTC. Its translation: CASSSYGSEGGYTF.

This clone was detected only a few times. CDR3 nucleotides: TGTGCCAGCAGCGGACGGAGACTACCTTTACTAGGCAATGAGCAGTTCTTC. It is translated as CASSGRRLPLLGNEQFF. The chain is built from TRBV7-9 and TRBJ2-1, with D tentatively TRBD2 (5 bases). Trimming shortened V by 5 bases and J by 6 bases, and 23 bases separated the two germline ends. CDR1 is SEHNR, CDR2 FQNEAQ, per germline (reference sequence). This CDR3 region has 17 residues.

The genes are TRBV6-2 or TRBV6-3 and TRBJ2-7; perhaps TRBD1 as D (6 bases). The CDR3 covers 16 residues. Per the germline V gene, CDR1 is MNHEY and CDR2 is SVGEGT. V shed 2 bases and J shed 0 bases, with 14 bases lying between them. This CDR3 reads CASSYPTQGLSYEQYF. The CDR3 DNA sequence: TGTGCCAGCAGTTACCCCACCCAGGGGCTCTCCTACGAGCAGTACTTC.

The V gene is TRBV19, the J gene TRBJ1-1; D gene unclear. The CDR3 is 13 amino acids. Per germline, CDR1 LNHDA and CDR2 SQIVND (reference sequence). Trimming shortened V by 3 bases and J by 0 bases, and 5 bases separated the two germline ends. The CDR3, as DNA: TGTGCCAGTAGTATGACAATGAACACTGAAGCTTTCTTT. As protein: CASSMTMNTEAFF.

The chain combines TRBV5-8 with TRBJ1-2; D might be TRBD1 (5 bases). Germline V gene sequence: CDR1 SGHTS, CDR2 YDEGEE. This CDR3 is built from 18 residues. Deletions cut 2 bases from V and 1 base from J, with 21 bases between. This chain's CDR3 is CASSLLVALRGINYGYTF. The CDR3 DNA sequence: TGTGCCAGCAGCTTATTGGTGGCACTTCGGGGGATTAACTATGGCTACACCTTC.

The chain carries TRBV24-1 and TRBJ2-5, with 8 nucleotides matching TRBD1. Looked up from germline, CDR1 is KGHDR and CDR2 is SFDVKD. The trim removed 3 bases at V and 0 bases at J, leaving 5 bases unmatched. This CDR3 contains 16 residues. The CDR3 here is CATSDRTGPDQETQYF. CDR3 DNA: TGTGCCACCAGTGATCGGACAGGGCCCGACCAAGAGACCCAGTACTTC.

This rearrangement joins TRBV4-1 to TRBJ1-2; 8 positions agree with TRBD1. The V gene's germline CDR1 is MGHRA and CDR2 YSYEKL. CDR3 length equals 15 residues. The V gene end was trimmed by 3 bases and the J gene end by 8 bases; junction bases not matched to a gene: 11. The CDR3 loop reads CASSQPRQGAGGYTF. The DNA for the CDR3 is TGCGCCAGCAGCCAGCCCCGGCAGGGGGCCGGAGGCTACACCTTC.

This clone was recorded a few times. The CDR3 sequence is CASSPGLDRGLFF. CDR3 DNA: TGTGCCAGCTCACCGGGACTAGACCGGGGGCTGTTTTTT. V is TRBV18 and J is TRBJ2-2, with 8 bases matching TRBD2. CDR3 size: 13 residues. The V gene end was trimmed by 3 bases and the J gene end by 13 bases; junction bases not matched to a gene: 7. Germline loops: CDR1 KGHSH, CDR2 LQKENI.

The chain carries TRBV29-1 and TRBJ2-1; 8 nucleotides agree with TRBD2. Germline V lookup: CDR1 SQVTM, CDR2 ANQGSEA. CDR3 length: 17 amino acids. The V segment lost 6 bases and the J segment 2 bases; nucleotides outside the gene matches: 15. The CDR3, as DNA: TGCAGCGTCCAAGGCGGAGAAGCGGGAGTAGCCTACAATGAGCAGTTCTTC. Its translation: CSVQGGEAGVAYNEQFF.

This sequence joins TRBV7-9 and TRBJ1-2, with 8 bases lining up with TRBD1. The CDR3 has 16 residues. The germline V gene has CDR1 SEHNR and CDR2 FQNEAQ (reference sequence). Trimming took 1 base from V and 0 from J; bases not matched to a gene: 4. The CDR3 loop reads CASSLEGTGPNYGYTF. The DNA of the CDR3 is TGTGCCAGCAGCTTAGAGGGGACAGGTCCTAACTATGGCTACACCTTC.

The J gene is TRBJ1-4, the V gene TRBV7-8; tentatively, D is TRBD1 (6 bases). Germline assignment: CDR1 SGHVS and CDR2 FQNEAQ. The length of the CDR3 is 15 residues. Trimming stripped 3 bases from V and 10 bases from J, with 18 bases between. CDR3 sequence (DNA): TGTGCCAGCAGCTTGGGGGGGCCTATCTACGGAAAACTGTTTTTT. Protein product: CASSLGGPIYGKLFF. The full variable domain, completed using reference TRBV7-8 and TRBJ1-4, is GAGVSQSPRYKVAKRGQDVALRCDPISGHVSLFWYQQALGQGPEFLTYFQNEAQLDKSGLPSDRFFAERPEGSVSTLKIQRTQQEDSAVYLCASSLGGPIYGKLFFGSGTQLSVL.

The genes are TRBV7-2 and TRBJ2-3; TRBD2 matches at 12 bases. V lost 8 bases, J lost 6 bases, and 12 bases stayed unmatched. The CDR3 loop spans 16 amino acids. Looked up from germline, CDR1 is SGHTA and CDR2 is FQGNSA. The CDR3 DNA follows: TGTGCCAGCCGGTTCGCTAGCGGGGGGGCGGCGGATACGCAGTATTTT. Its translation is CASRFASGGAADTQYF.

V and J are TRBV18 and TRBJ2-2, with 9 nucleotides matching TRBD2. The CDR3 has 15 residues. The J segment lost 5 bases and the V segment lost 0 bases, leaving 1 base of the junction unmatched. Germline lookup yields CDR1 KGHSH and CDR2 LQKENI. This CDR3 is CASSPPLAGTGELFF. As DNA, the CDR3 is TGTGCCAGCTCACCACCACTAGCGGGTACCGGGGAGCTGTTTTTT.

CDR3 region: CASSDWGQGPGEKLFF. The CDR3 DNA sequence: TGTGCCAGCAGTGACTGGGGACAGGGGCCAGGTGAAAAACTGTTTTTT. The chain links TRBV6-4 to TRBJ1-4; 10 bases agree with TRBD1. Per germline, CDR1 MRHNA and CDR2 SNTAGT. The CDR3 totals 16 residues. V was pared by 1 base and J by 7 bases, with 6 bases of the junction left unmatched.

J is TRBJ2-1 and V is TRBV6-2 or TRBV6-3, with D possibly being TRBD1 (5 bases). This CDR3 contains 13 residues. Trimming stripped 3 bases from V and 9 bases from J, with 12 bases between. Germline V gene sequence: CDR1 MNHEY, CDR2 SVGEGT. The CDR3 DNA is TGTGCCAGCAGTTATCAGGACAAGCCTGAGCAGTTCTTC. Its protein is CASSYQDKPEQFF.

The table lists this clone with a count of one. This chain connects TRBV7-9 to TRBJ2-1; TRBD2 matches at 10 bases. In germline, CDR1 is SEHNR, CDR2 FQNEAQ (reference sequence). This CDR3 spans 15 amino acids. The V gene end was trimmed by 5 bases and the J gene end by 5 bases; junction bases not matched to a gene: 6. The CDR3 reads CASSLSGGSHNEQFF. The DNA for the CDR3 is TGTGCCAGCAGCCTTAGCGGGGGGTCCCACAATGAGCAGTTCTTC.

The chain carries TRBV5-1 and TRBJ1-2; no clear D. This CDR3 has 16 amino acids. The germline V gene has CDR1 SGHRS and CDR2 YFSETQ. V lost 0 bases and J 4 bases, leaving 16 bases between the germline ends. CDR3: CASSLDAGGVSYGYTF. As DNA, the CDR3 is TGCGCCAGCAGCTTGGACGCGGGCGGGGTTTCCTATGGCTACACCTTC.

The J gene is TRBJ2-7, the V gene TRBV5-1; weak D call: TRBD2 (5 bases). With 2 bases removed from V and 4 bases from J, the gap between germline ends came to 16 bases. This CDR3 spans 15 amino acids. Per germline, CDR1 SGHRS and CDR2 YFSETQ. CDR3 sequence reads: CASSLKLADSYEQYV. In nucleotides, the CDR3 is TGCGCCAGCAGCTTAAAGCTAGCTGACTCGTACGAGCAGTACGTC.

The table lists this clone with a count of one. This chain links TRBV6-4 with TRBJ2-1, with TRBD2 matching over 7 bases. This CDR3 is built from 17 residues. CDR1 MRHNA and CDR2 SNTAGT come from the germline V gene. The V gene end was trimmed by 0 bases and the J gene end by 6 bases; junction bases not matched to a gene: 11. The CDR3 region is CASSDSKRGVLCNEQFF. CDR3 coding DNA: TGTGCCAGCAGTGACTCGAAACGGGGGGTTCTCTGCAATGAGCAGTTCTTC.

This clone was recorded only once. This chain links TRBV4-1 with TRBJ2-7; TRBD1 aligns across 8 bases. This CDR3 contains 14 residues. V shed 3 bases, J shed 3 bases, and the junction held 4 bases outside the gene matches. Germline values: CDR1 MGHRA, CDR2 YSYEKL. CDR3 sequence (DNA): TGCGCCAGCAGCCAGGACAGGGTGATCTACGAGCAGTACTTC. As protein: CASSQDRVIYEQYF.

This chain links TRBV30 with TRBJ1-1; 9 nucleotides line up with TRBD1. Germline-derived CDR1 and CDR2 are GTSNPN and SVGIG (reference sequence). V lost 8 bases, J lost 0 bases, and 4 bases stayed unmatched. This CDR3 is built from 13 residues. In DNA, the CDR3 is TGTGCCGGAGGGGACAGGGTGAACACTGAAGCTTTCTTT. Its protein is CAGGDRVNTEAFF.

The chain uses TRBV7-2 and TRBJ2-7, with TRBD2 as a possible D gene (5 bases). The CDR3 has 14 amino acids. The V and J ends lost 2 bases and 4 bases respectively, with 12 bases between them. Per germline, CDR1 SGHTA and CDR2 FQGNSA. CDR3 nucleotide sequence: TGTGCCAGCAGCTTAATACTAGTTTGGTACGAGCAGTACTTC. As protein: CASSLILVWYEQYF.

The chain couples TRBV7-9 to TRBJ1-1; D might be TRBD1 (6 bases). Germline V gene data show CDR1 as SEHNR and CDR2 as FQNEAQ (reference sequence). The length of the CDR3 is 12 residues. The germline V and J ends were trimmed by 0 bases and 12 bases, with 11 bases remaining between them. CDR3 sequence: CASSLAGAEPFF. The CDR3 DNA reads TGTGCCAGCAGCTTAGCGGGGGCGGAGCCTTTCTTT.

This clone was observed a single time. The rearrangement uses TRBV7-2 and TRBJ2-3, with 8 positions matching TRBD2. CDR1 SGHTA and CDR2 FQGNSA come from the germline V gene. The CDR3 is made up of 15 amino acids. Trimming removed 8 bases from V and 7 bases from J; junction bases left unmatched: 14. The CDR3 bases are TGTGCCAGCGGACCCGGACTAGCCGAGGGAAATACGCAGTATTTT. Translating it yields CASGPGLAEGNTQYF.

This clone appeared once. The chain joins TRBV2 to TRBJ2-5; tentatively, D is TRBD2 (6 bases). The V gene's germline CDR1 is SNHLY and CDR2 FYNNEI. Trimming removed 5 bases from V and 4 bases from J, with 17 bases in between. The CDR3 runs 15 residues. This CDR3 is CASSSLRELAETQYF. The DNA for the CDR3 is TGTGCCAGCAGTTCTCTACGGGAGTTGGCAGAGACCCAGTACTTC.

The chain carries TRBV24-1 and TRBJ2-1; tentatively, D is TRBD1 (6 bases). Trimming left V 3 bases short and J 12 bases short, with 14 bases between. CDR3 size: 13 residues. Germline loops: CDR1 KGHDR, CDR2 SFDVKD. CDR3: CATSDPRRGWQFF. The CDR3 DNA reads as TGTGCCACCAGTGATCCCCGTAGGGGGTGGCAGTTCTTC.